A single sample is the source of the 6 T cell receptor beta chains below, sequenced in a study of blood T cell repertoires in COVID-19. Repertoires were generated with immunoSEQ multiplex PCR, while TCRdb's copy carries only in-frame clones and drops some. The data hold 25,000 to 30,000 clones, with about 83% observed a single time. The sequenced sample was peripheral blood. These TCRs come from a human donor in a cohort sampled during active COVID-19.

This chain connects TRBV5-4 to TRBJ1-2; 9 bases agree with TRBD1. V was pared by 1 base and J by 8 bases, with 3 bases of the junction left unmatched. Germline CDR1 and CDR2: SGHNT and YYREEE (reference sequence). This CDR3 is 13 amino acids long. In DNA form, the CDR3 reads TGTGCCAGCAGCTTGACAGGGGGCCTAGGCTACACCTTC. Amino acids: CASSLTGGLGYTF.

As DNA, the CDR3 is TGTGCCAGTGCACGGACCGAGGGGGTTTACAATGAGCAGTTCTTC. This codes for CASARTEGVYNEQFF. The chain uses TRBV19 and TRBJ2-1; tentative D call: TRBD1 (6 bases). The V and J ends lost 8 bases and 4 bases respectively, with 18 bases between them. The CDR3 runs 15 residues. Germline CDR1 reads LNHDA; CDR2 reads SQIVND (reference sequence).

V is TRBV10-3 and J is TRBJ2-7; D gene ambiguous. Trimming removed 0 bases from V and 12 bases from J, with 15 bases in between. Germline CDR1 reads ENHRY; CDR2 reads SYGVKD. This CDR3 region has 13 residues. The chain's CDR3 is CAISESQTATLYF. CDR3 nucleotides: TGTGCCATCAGTGAGTCGCAAACAGCCACCCTGTACTTC.

The genes are TRBV5-1 and TRBJ2-7; TRBD1 matches at 10 bases. This CDR3 region has 14 residues. V lost 7 bases, J lost 4 bases, and 8 bases stayed unmatched. CDR1 SGHRS and CDR2 YFSETQ come from the germline V gene. CDR3 in DNA: TGCGCCAGCGGGGGACAGGGGCAAACTTACGAGCAGTACTTC. It codes for CASGGQGQTYEQYF.

The chain has TRBV19 and TRBJ2-1; weak D call: TRBD2 (6 bases). CDR1 and CDR2 (germline): LNHDA, SQIVND (reference sequence). The V end lost 0 bases, the J end lost 4 bases, and 13 bases lay between the germline ends. The CDR3 covers 16 residues. This chain's CDR3 is CASSIDLSSAYNEQFF. The CDR3 nucleotides are TGTGCCAGTAGTATAGATCTGTCTAGCGCTTACAATGAGCAGTTCTTC.

The CDR3 region has the DNA TGTGCCAGCAGCTGGTACAGGGTAGGGGCTGGCTACACCTTC. Protein product: CASSWYRVGAGYTF. The gene calls are TRBV5-4 and TRBJ1-2; maybe TRBD1 (6 bases). Germline V CDR1 and CDR2: SGHNT, YYREEE (reference sequence). V lost 3 bases to trimming and J lost 7 bases, with 16 bases between them. This CDR3 comprises 14 residues.